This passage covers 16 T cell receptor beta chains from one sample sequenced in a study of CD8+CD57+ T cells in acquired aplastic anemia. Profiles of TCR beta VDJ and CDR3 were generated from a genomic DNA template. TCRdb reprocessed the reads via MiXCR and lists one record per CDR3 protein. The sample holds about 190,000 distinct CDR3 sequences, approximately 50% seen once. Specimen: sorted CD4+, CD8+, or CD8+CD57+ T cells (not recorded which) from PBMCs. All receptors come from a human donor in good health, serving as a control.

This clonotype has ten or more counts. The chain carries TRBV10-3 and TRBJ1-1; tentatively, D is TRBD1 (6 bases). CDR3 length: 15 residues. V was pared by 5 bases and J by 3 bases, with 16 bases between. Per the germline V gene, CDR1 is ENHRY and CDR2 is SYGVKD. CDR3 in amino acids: CAISPSYRADTEAFF. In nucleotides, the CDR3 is TGTGCCATCAGTCCCTCGTACAGGGCGGACACTGAAGCTTTCTTT.

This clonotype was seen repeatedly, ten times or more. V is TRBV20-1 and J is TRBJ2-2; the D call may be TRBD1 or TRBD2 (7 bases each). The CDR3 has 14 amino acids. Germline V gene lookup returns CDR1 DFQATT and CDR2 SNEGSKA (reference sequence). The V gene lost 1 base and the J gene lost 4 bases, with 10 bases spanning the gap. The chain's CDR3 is CSARAGGVTGELFF. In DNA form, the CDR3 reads TGCAGTGCTAGAGCAGGGGGGGTCACCGGGGAGCTGTTTTTT.

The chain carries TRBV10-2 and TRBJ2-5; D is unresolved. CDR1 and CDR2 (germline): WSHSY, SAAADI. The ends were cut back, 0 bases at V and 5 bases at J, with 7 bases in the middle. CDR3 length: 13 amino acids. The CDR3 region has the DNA TGCGCCAGCAGTGAGTCTGTGGGGGAGACCCAGTACTTC. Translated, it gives CASSESVGETQYF.

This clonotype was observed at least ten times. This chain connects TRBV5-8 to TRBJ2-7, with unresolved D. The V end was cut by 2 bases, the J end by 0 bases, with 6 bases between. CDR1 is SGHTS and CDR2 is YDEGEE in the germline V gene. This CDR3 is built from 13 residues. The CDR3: CASSFLGSYEQYF. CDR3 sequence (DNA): TGTGCCAGCAGCTTTTTAGGCTCCTACGAGCAGTACTTC.

The DNA for the CDR3 is TGTGCCGTGGGGATTAGCCGGGACACTGAAGCTTTCTTT. It codes for CAVGISRDTEAFF. V usage is TRBV10-3 and J usage is TRBJ1-1; D is undetermined. V was cut by 11 bases and J by 3 bases, with 16 bases left in between. CDR3 size: 13 residues. The germline CDR1 and CDR2 sequences are ENHRY and SYGVKD.

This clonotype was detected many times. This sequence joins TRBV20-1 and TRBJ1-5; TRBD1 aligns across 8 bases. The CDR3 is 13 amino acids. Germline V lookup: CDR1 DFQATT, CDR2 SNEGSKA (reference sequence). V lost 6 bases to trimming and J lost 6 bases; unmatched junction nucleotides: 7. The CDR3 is CSARTGQVQPQHF. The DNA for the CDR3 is TGCAGTGCAAGGACAGGGCAGGTTCAGCCCCAGCATTTT.

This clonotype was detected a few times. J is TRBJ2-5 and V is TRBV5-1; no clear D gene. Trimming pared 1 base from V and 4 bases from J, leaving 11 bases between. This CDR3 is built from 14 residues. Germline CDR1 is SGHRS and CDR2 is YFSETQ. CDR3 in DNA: TGCGCCAGCAGCTTGAGGAGCCAGGCAGAGACCCAGTACTTC. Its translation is CASSLRSQAETQYF.

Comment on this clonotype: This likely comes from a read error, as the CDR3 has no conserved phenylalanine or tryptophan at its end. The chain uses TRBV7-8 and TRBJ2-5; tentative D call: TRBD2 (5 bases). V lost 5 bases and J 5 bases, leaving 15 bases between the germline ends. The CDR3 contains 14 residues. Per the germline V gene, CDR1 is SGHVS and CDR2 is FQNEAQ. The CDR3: CASSPGSGWETQYS. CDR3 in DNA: TGTGCCAGCAGCCCCGGGTCGGGGTGGGAGACCCAGTACTCC.

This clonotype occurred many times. CDR3 in amino acids: CASSQGWGTGDSPLHF. Here the CDR3 DNA reads TGTGCCAGCAGCCAAGGATGGGGGACAGGTGATTCACCCCTCCACTTT. V is TRBV3-1 and J is TRBJ1-6, with TRBD1 matching over 8 bases. The CDR3 runs 16 residues. V lost 1 base to trimming and J lost 8 bases; unmatched junction nucleotides: 7. Germline CDR1 is LGHDT and CDR2 is YNNKEL (reference sequence).

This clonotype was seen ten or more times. The CDR3 sequence is CASSYGAGGPAAEQFF. The DNA for the CDR3 is TGTGCCAGCAGTTACGGCGCGGGGGGGCCCGCTGCTGAGCAGTTCTTC. The gene calls are TRBV6-2 or TRBV6-3 and TRBJ2-1; 9 bases are a match to TRBD2. The CDR3 is made up of 16 amino acids. Trimming at V came to 2 bases and at J to 9 bases, leaving 11 bases not matched to a gene. Germline V gene data show CDR1 as MNHEY and CDR2 as SVGEGT.

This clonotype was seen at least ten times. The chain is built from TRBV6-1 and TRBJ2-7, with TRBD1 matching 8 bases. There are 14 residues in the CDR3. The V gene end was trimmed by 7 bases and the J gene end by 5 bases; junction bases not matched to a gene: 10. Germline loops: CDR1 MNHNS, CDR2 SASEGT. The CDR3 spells CASTRAGGRNEQYF. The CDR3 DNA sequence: TGTGCCAGCACCCGGGCAGGGGGCAGGAACGAGCAGTACTTC.

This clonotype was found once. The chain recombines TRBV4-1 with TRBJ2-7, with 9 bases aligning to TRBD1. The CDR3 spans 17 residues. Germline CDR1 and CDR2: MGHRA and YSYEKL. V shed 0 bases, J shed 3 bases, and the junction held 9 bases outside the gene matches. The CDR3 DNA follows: TGCGCCAGCAGCCAAGATTATCCGGGACAGGGAGGCTACGAGCAGTACTTC. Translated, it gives CASSQDYPGQGGYEQYF.

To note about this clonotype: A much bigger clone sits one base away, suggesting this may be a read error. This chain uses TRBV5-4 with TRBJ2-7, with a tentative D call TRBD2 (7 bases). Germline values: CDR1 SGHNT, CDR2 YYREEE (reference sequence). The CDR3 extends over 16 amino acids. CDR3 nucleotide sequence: TGTGCCGGCAGCTTGAAGGGGGGGACTGTCTCCTACGAGCAGTACTTC. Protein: CAGSLKGGTVSYEQYF.

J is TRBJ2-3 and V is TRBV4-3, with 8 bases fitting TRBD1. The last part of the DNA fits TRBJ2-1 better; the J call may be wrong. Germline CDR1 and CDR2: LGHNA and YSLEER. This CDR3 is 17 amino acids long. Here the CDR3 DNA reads TGCGCCAGCAGCCAAGGGCCAGGGGGCGGCGGCACAGATACGCAGTTCTTC. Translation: CASSQGPGGGGTDTQFF.

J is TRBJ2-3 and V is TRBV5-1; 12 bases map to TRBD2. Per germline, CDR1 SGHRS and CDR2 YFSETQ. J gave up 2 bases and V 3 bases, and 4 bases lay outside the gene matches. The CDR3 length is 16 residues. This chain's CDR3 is CASSYGLAGTTDTQYF. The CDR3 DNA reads TGCGCCAGCAGCTACGGACTAGCGGGGACCACAGATACGCAGTATTTT.

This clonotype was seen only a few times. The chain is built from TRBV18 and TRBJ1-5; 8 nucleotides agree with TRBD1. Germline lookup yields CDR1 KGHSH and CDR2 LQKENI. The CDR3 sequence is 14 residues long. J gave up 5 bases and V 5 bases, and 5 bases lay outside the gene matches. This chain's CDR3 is CASSDGQGYQPQHF. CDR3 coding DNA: TGTGCCAGCTCAGACGGACAGGGCTATCAGCCCCAGCATTTT.